Listed below are T cell receptor beta chains from one sample, sequenced in a study of radiotherapy plus CTLA-4 blockade in lung cancer. Sequencing was performed with immunoSEQ multiplex PCR; in TCRdb, only in-frame clones are kept and a portion is missing. The data show approximately 83,000 clones, with 78% seen just once and approximately 4% held by the top ten. This specimen was peripheral blood, taken from a patient treated with radiotherapy plus ipilimumab. These receptors all come from a human donor with non-small cell lung cancer who had a partial response to radiotherapy plus ipilimumab. Some clones in this sample may be carry-over from other donors' samples. Both conserved end residues are part of each CDR3. Fields, in order: clone size, V gene, D gene, J gene, CDR3 protein, CDR3 DNA. D genes are given only for firm matches. Size values are once, few and many counts, or a class for expanded clones, and some rows have none.

clone_size: .; v_call: TRBV19; d_call: .; j_call: TRBJ2-5; cdr3_aa: CASSMDSQETQYF; cdr3_nt: TGTGCCAGTAGTATGGACAGCCAAGAGACCCAGTACTTC
clone_size: .; v_call: TRBV5-4; d_call: TRBD2; j_call: TRBJ2-7; cdr3_aa: CASSPLPGTTYEQYF; cdr3_nt: TGTGCCAGCAGCCCTTTACCCGGGACTACCTACGAGCAGTACTTC
clone_size: .; v_call: TRBV7-2; d_call: TRBD1; j_call: TRBJ1-6; cdr3_aa: CASSSTGNSPLHF; cdr3_nt: TGTGCCAGCAGCTCGACAGGGAATTCACCCCTCCACTTT
clone_size: .; v_call: TRBV28; d_call: TRBD1; j_call: TRBJ1-2; cdr3_aa: CASSPGQLYGYTF; cdr3_nt: TGTGCCAGCAGTCCGGGACAGCTCTATGGCTACACCTTC
clone_size: .; v_call: TRBV7-2; d_call: .; j_call: TRBJ1-2; cdr3_aa: CASSGGVLLDINYGYTF; cdr3_nt: TGTGCCAGCAGCGGAGGGGTATTACTCGACATTAACTATGGCTACACCTTC
clone_size: few; v_call: TRBV7-3; d_call: .; j_call: TRBJ2-5; cdr3_aa: CASSLGPNPAETQYF; cdr3_nt: TGTGCCAGCAGCTTGGGCCCAAACCCAGCAGAGACCCAGTACTTC
clone_size: .; v_call: TRBV18; d_call: .; j_call: TRBJ2-7; cdr3_aa: CASSPAGSPLEQYF; cdr3_nt: TGTGCCAGCTCACCAGCGGGCAGCCCCCTCGAACAGTACTTC
clone_size: .; v_call: TRBV9; d_call: .; j_call: TRBJ2-3; cdr3_aa: CASSAMTGRTDTQYF; cdr3_nt: TGTGCCAGCAGCGCAATGACAGGGAGGACAGATACGCAGTATTTT
clone_size: .; v_call: TRBV29-1; d_call: TRBD2; j_call: TRBJ2-3; cdr3_aa: CSVEDLLAGGPDTQYF; cdr3_nt: TGCAGCGTTGAAGATCTCCTAGCGGGAGGTCCAGATACGCAGTATTTT
clone_size: .; v_call: TRBV11-1; d_call: TRBD2; j_call: TRBJ2-1; cdr3_aa: CASSLRLAGDDEQFF; cdr3_nt: TGTGCCAGCAGCTTACGACTAGCGGGAGACGATGAGCAGTTCTTC
clone_size: few; v_call: TRBV19; d_call: .; j_call: TRBJ2-7; cdr3_aa: CASSIRGRLHSYEQYF; cdr3_nt: TGTGCCAGTAGTATAAGGGGCAGGCTCCACTCCTACGAGCAGTACTTC
clone_size: once; v_call: TRBV6-5; d_call: .; j_call: TRBJ1-1; cdr3_aa: CASSLYWASDEAFF; cdr3_nt: TGTGCCAGCAGTTTATATTGGGCTTCGGATGAAGCTTTCTTT